These T cell receptor beta chains were read from a single sample in a study of cytomegalovirus exposure and HLA in healthy donors. Profiling relied on immunoSEQ multiplex PCR, and the TCRdb table lists in-frame clones only, not all of them. Among 90,000 to 140,000 clones, just under 80% were seen once, and the ten largest hold roughly 1.3%. Material for sequencing was PBMCs. The receptors were sampled from a man between 25 and 39 years old in good health and CMV-seronegative. The CDR3 runs from the conserved cysteine through the conserved F or W. A D gene is named only where the DNA matches it firmly. Only part of the rows carry a size: once, few, many, or a class if the clone is expanded.

J: TRBJ2-2
D: .
V: TRBV2
size: .
CDR3: CASNHPRRTGELFF
DNA: TGTGCCAGCAACCACCCTAGAAGGACCGGGGAGCTGTTTTTT

J: TRBJ2-7
D: TRBD2
V: TRBV5-1
size: once
CDR3: CASSAAGGGPMGTYEQYF
DNA: TGCGCCAGCAGCGCGGCGGGAGGCGGGCCGATGGGGACCTACGAGCAGTACTTC

J: TRBJ2-7
D: .
V: TRBV5-6
size: .
CDR3: CASSLDRTDEQYF
DNA: TGTGCCAGCAGCTTGGACAGGACGGACGAGCAGTACTTC

J: TRBJ2-4
D: .
V: TRBV19
size: .
CDR3: CASSPPSGHKNIQYF
DNA: TGTGCCAGTAGTCCTCCGTCTGGGCACAAAAACATTCAGTACTTC

J: TRBJ2-7
D: TRBD1
V: TRBV18
size: .
CDR3: CASSPQTGASEQYF
DNA: TGTGCCAGCTCACCTCAGACAGGGGCCTCTGAGCAGTACTTC

J: TRBJ2-1
D: .
V: TRBV9
size: .
CDR3: CASSVGDSSYNEQFF
DNA: TGTGCCAGCAGCGTAGGTGACAGCTCCTACAATGAGCAGTTCTTC

J: TRBJ2-7
D: .
V: TRBV7-2
size: .
CDR3: CASSLIAKGAYEQYF
DNA: TGTGCCAGCAGCTTGATCGCGAAGGGAGCCTACGAGCAGTACTTC

J: TRBJ1-1
D: .
V: TRBV4-3
size: .
CDR3: CASSQDPGDTEAFF
DNA: TGCGCCAGCAGCCAAGATCCAGGGGACACTGAAGCTTTCTTT

J: TRBJ1-2
D: TRBD1
V: TRBV29-1
size: .
CDR3: CSVGQGTNYGYTF
DNA: TGCAGCGTGGGACAGGGGACTAACTATGGCTACACCTTC

J: TRBJ1-5
D: TRBD1
V: TRBV28
size: few
CDR3: CASSLKPGQELYSNQPQHF
DNA: TGTGCCAGCAGTTTAAAACCGGGACAGGAGCTATATAGCAATCAGCCCCAGCATTTT

J: TRBJ1-1
D: .
V: TRBV28
size: .
CDR3: CASSQTGGNTEAFF
DNA: TGTGCCAGCAGTCAGACGGGGGGTAACACTGAAGCTTTCTTT

J: TRBJ2-1
D: .
V: TRBV7-8
size: .
CDR3: CASTFGEYNEQFF
DNA: TGTGCCAGCACCTTCGGGGAATACAATGAGCAGTTCTTC

J: TRBJ2-5
D: TRBD2
V: TRBV4-2
size: .
CDR3: CASSQGGGEQTQYF
DNA: TGTGCCAGCAGCCAAGGCGGGGGGGAACAGACCCAGTACTTC

J: TRBJ2-1
D: .
V: TRBV10-1
size: .
CDR3: CASSEGRFSYNEQFF
DNA: TGCGCCAGCAGTGAGGGGCGCTTCTCCTACAATGAGCAGTTCTTC

J: TRBJ1-5
D: .
V: TRBV9
size: .
CDR3: CASSVEAGFNQPQHF
DNA: TGTGCCAGCAGCGTAGAGGCAGGGTTCAATCAGCCCCAGCATTTT

J: TRBJ1-5
D: .
V: TRBV29-1
size: .
CDR3: CSVRGLDDQPQHF
DNA: TGCAGCGTCCGGGGGTTGGATGATCAGCCCCAGCATTTT

J: TRBJ1-2
D: TRBD1
V: TRBV4-3
size: .
CDR3: CASSLGQGAEGYTF
DNA: TGCGCCAGCAGCCTAGGACAGGGGGCGGAGGGCTACACCTTC

J: TRBJ1-1
D: .
V: TRBV19
size: .
CDR3: CASSINFRRDTEAFF
DNA: TGTGCCAGTAGTATAAACTTTCGGAGGGATACTGAAGCTTTCTTT

J: TRBJ2-7
D: .
V: TRBV5-1
size: .
CDR3: CASSLDGSYEQYF
DNA: TGCGCCAGCAGCTTGGACGGCTCCTACGAGCAGTACTTC

J: TRBJ1-1
D: TRBD1
V: TRBV4-3
size: once
CDR3: CASSPGQGAMNTEAFF
DNA: TGCGCCAGCAGCCCAGGACAGGGGGCCATGAACACTGAAGCTTTCTTT

J: TRBJ2-7
D: .
V: TRBV5-4
size: .
CDR3: CASSLAFGNLYEQYF
DNA: TGTGCCAGCAGCTTGGCATTCGGGAATTTGTACGAGCAGTACTTC

J: TRBJ2-3
D: .
V: TRBV29-1
size: .
CDR3: CSATTGSGTDTQYF
DNA: TGCAGCGCAACCACAGGTTCCGGCACAGATACGCAGTATTTT

J: TRBJ2-7
D: .
V: TRBV11-3
size: .
CDR3: CASSPSPGFPYEQYF
DNA: TGTGCCAGCAGCCCGTCGCCAGGGTTCCCCTACGAGCAGTACTTC

J: TRBJ2-7
D: .
V: TRBV6-1
size: .
CDR3: CASSELLTGIHEQYF
DNA: TGTGCCAGCAGTGAACTCTTAACCGGGATACACGAGCAGTACTTC

J: TRBJ2-5
D: .
V: TRBV5-1
size: .
CDR3: CASSLSGQETQYF
DNA: TGCGCCAGCAGCTTGAGCGGGCAAGAGACCCAGTACTTC

J: TRBJ2-2
D: TRBD1
V: TRBV7-7
size: .
CDR3: CASSQGQTTTGELFF
DNA: TGTGCCAGCAGCCAGGGACAGACTACTACCGGGGAGCTGTTTTTT

J: TRBJ1-1
D: .
V: TRBV29-1
size: .
CDR3: CSVDQGRAFF
DNA: TGCAGCGTTGATCAGGGTAGAGCTTTCTTT

J: TRBJ1-2
D: .
V: TRBV7-9
size: .
CDR3: CASSLNYGYTF
DNA: TGTGCCAGCAGCCTTAACTATGGCTACACCTTC

J: TRBJ2-6
D: .
V: TRBV4-3
size: .
CDR3: CASSQVVGGPVSGANVLTF
DNA: TGCGCCAGCAGCCAAGTGGTTGGTGGGCCGGTCTCTGGGGCCAACGTCCTGACTTTC

J: TRBJ2-3
D: .
V: TRBV15
size: .
CDR3: CATSARGGHSTDTQYF
DNA: TGTGCCACCAGCGCCAGGGGCGGACATAGCACAGATACGCAGTATTTT

J: TRBJ1-5
D: .
V: TRBV7-9
size: .
CDR3: CASSLGVAGADQPQHF
DNA: TGTGCCAGCAGCTTAGGGGTGGCGGGGGCCGATCAGCCCCAGCATTTT

J: TRBJ1-2
D: TRBD1
V: TRBV4-3
size: .
CDR3: CASSPGTGVYGYTF
DNA: TGCGCCAGCAGCCCCGGGACAGGGGTCTATGGCTACACCTTC